This T cell receptor beta chain was captured in a study of cytomegalovirus exposure and HLA in healthy donors. V was clipped by 7 bases and J by 5 bases, with 17 bases between them. The germline CDR1 and CDR2 sequences are MDHEN and SYDVKM. The CDR3 spans 14 residues. General study results and limits: Later analysis associated a missense DCLRE1C variant with TCR beta V- and J-gene trimming.

As to this clone: No antigen is known for it.

The PCR was carried out with 60 Vbeta primers and 13 Jbeta primers. Generated by immunoSEQ multiplex PCR, the TCRdb table keeps only in-frame clones and is missing some. This table holds approximately 200,000 clones, roughly 72% found once. Sequenced: PBMCs. The TCR originated in a man aged 25 to 40 in good health and CMV-seronegative. This chain uses TRBV28 with TRBJ1-1; possibly TRBD1 for D (5 bases). CDR3 in amino acids: CASTNLGGRTEAFF. The CDR3 DNA reads TGTGCCAGCACCAATCTTGGGGGGAGGACTGAAGCTTTCTTT.